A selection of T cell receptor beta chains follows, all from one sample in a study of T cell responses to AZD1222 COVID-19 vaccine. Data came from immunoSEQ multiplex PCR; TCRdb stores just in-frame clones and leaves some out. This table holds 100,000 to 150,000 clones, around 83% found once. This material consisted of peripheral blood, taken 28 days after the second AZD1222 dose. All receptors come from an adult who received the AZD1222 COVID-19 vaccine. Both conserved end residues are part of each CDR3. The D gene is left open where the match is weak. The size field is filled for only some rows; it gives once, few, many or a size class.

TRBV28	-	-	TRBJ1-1	CASSFGGRDTEAFF	TGTGCCAGCAGTTTTGGGGGGAGGGACACTGAAGCTTTCTTT
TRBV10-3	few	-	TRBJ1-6	CAIRGDGNNSPLHF	TGTGCCATCAGGGGAGACGGGAATAATTCACCCCTCCACTTT
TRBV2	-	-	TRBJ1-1	CASSGVSGVPNEAFF	TGTGCCAGCAGTGGAGTATCCGGGGTACCCAACGAAGCTTTCTTT
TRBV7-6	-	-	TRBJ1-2	CASSFEFNYGYTF	TGTGCCAGCAGCTTCGAATTTAACTATGGCTACACCTTC
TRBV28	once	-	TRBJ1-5	CASSFGSLQPQHF	TGTGCCAGCAGTTTTGGCTCCCTCCAACCCCAGCATTTT
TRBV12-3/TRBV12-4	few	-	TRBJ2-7	CASSRPNSYEQYF	TGTGCCAGTAGCCGACCGAACTCCTACGAGCAGTACTTC
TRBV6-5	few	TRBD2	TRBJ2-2	CASSSTSGGGTGELFF	TGTGCCAGCAGTTCGACTAGCGGGGGGGGCACCGGGGAGCTGTTTTTT
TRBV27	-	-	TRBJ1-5	CASSLGYSNQPQHF	TGTGCCAGCAGTTTGGGATATAGCAATCAGCCCCAGCATTTT
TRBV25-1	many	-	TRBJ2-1	CASTHPRESDSSYNEQFF	TGTGCCAGCACCCACCCCCGGGAGTCCGACAGCTCCTACAATGAGCAGTTCTTC
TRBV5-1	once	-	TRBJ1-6	CASSLDGRYNSPLHF	TGCGCCAGCAGCTTGGACGGACGGTATAATTCACCCCTCCACTTT
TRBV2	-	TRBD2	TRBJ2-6	CASSPRRGGAGANVLTF	TGTGCCAGCAGTCCCCGGCGGGGGGGAGCCGGGGCCAACGTCCTGACTTTC
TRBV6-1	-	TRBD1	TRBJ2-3	CASSEQGQGADTQYF	TGTGCCAGCAGTGAACAGGGACAGGGCGCAGATACGCAGTATTTT
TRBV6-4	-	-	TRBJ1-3	CASSDSGIAGNTIYF	TGTGCCAGCAGTGACAGCGGGATAGCTGGAAACACCATATATTTT
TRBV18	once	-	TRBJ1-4	CASTDGATNEKLFF	TGTGCCAGCACGGACGGAGCAACTAATGAAAAACTGTTTTTT
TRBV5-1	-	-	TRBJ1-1	CASKGYEEAFF	TGCGCCAGCAAAGGATATGAGGAAGCTTTCTTT